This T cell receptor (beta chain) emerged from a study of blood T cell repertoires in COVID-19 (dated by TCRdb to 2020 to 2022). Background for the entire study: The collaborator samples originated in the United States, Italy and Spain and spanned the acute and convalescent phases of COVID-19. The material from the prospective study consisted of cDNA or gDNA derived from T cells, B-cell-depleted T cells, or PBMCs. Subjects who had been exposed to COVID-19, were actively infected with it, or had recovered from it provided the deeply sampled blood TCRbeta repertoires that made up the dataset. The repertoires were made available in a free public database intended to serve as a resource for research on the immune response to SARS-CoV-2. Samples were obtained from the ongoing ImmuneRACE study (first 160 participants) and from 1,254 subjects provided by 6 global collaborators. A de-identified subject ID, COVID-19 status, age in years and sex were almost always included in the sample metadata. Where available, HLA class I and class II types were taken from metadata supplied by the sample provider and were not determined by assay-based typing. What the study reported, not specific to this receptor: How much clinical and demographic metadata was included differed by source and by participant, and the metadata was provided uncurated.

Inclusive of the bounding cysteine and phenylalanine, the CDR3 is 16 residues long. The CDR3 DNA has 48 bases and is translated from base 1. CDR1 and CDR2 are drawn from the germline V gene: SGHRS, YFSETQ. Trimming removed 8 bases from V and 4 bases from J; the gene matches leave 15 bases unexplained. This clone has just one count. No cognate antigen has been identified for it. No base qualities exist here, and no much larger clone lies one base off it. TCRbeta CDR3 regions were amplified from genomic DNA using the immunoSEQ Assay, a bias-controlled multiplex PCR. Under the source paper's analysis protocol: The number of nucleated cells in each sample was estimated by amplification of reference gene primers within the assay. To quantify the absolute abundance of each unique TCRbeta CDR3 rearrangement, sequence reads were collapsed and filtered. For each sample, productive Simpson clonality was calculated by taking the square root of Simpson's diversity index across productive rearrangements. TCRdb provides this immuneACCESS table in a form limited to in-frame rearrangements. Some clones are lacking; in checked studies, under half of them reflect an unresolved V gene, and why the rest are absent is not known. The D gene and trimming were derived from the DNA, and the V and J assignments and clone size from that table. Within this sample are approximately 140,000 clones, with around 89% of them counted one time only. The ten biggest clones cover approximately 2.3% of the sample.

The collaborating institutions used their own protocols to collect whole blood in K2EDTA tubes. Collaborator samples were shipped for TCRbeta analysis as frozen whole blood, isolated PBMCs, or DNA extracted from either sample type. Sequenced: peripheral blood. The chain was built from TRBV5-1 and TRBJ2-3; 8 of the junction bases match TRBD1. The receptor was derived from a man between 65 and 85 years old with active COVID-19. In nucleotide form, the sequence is TGCGCCAGTAGCCCCCTTGACAGGGGCGGTCCAGATACGCAGTATTTT. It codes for CASSPLDRGGPDTQYF.